This T cell receptor beta chain was obtained from a study of CD8 T cells in Susac syndrome. Study observations and caveats: It was acknowledged in the study that its TCR sequencing and HLA analysis involved a relatively small number of individuals.

This clonotype was counted a single time. Antigen specificity is unknown. The authors carried out high-throughput sequencing of TCR beta. They applied it to CD8+ and CD4+ T cells obtained from blood. cDNA came from roughly 0.53 to 1 ug RNA primed by random hexamers. It was immunoSEQ multiplex PCR that amplified TCR beta CDR3 across 54 Vbeta and 13 Jbeta. TCRdb fed the immunoSEQ multiplex PCR reads into MiXCR, producing one record per CDR3 protein. The data contain around 71,000 distinct CDR3 sequences, 95% to 96% of them seen just once; the ten biggest clones take up approximately 0.1%. This TCR derives from a human donor with multiple sclerosis. Specimen: CD4+ T cells from PBMCs.

CDR3 sequence (DNA): TGCAGTGCTAGAGGGGCAAACCGCCGGGACAGGGGCCATCAGCCCCAGCATTTT. Its translation is CSARGANRRDRGHQPQHF. The V gene is TRBV20-1, the J gene TRBJ1-5, with 10 bases lining up with TRBD1. The V segment lost 1 base and the J segment 5 bases; nucleotides outside the gene matches: 14. The CDR3 spans 18 residues. Germline V gene lookup returns CDR1 DFQATT and CDR2 SNEGSKA (reference sequence).